The 20 T cell receptor beta chains listed next were all sequenced from one sample in a study of blood T cell repertoires in COVID-19. The data were produced by immunoSEQ multiplex PCR, yet TCRdb's version contains in-frame clones alone and is incomplete. The table lists 250,000 to 300,000 clones, over 75% of them singletons. Sequenced material: PBMCs or T cells enriched from blood (not recorded which). Receptors were obtained from a woman in her 30s who had recovered from COVID-19.

This clone was detected once. V is TRBV25-1 and J is TRBJ2-7, with D perhaps TRBD2 (6 bases). The length of the CDR3 is 14 residues. CDR1 MGHDK and CDR2 SYGVNS come from the germline V gene. Between the trimmed V and J ends, which lost 7 bases and 0 bases, there was a span of 13 bases. CDR3 in amino acids: CASTRGSSSYEQYF. The DNA for the CDR3 is TGTGCCAGCACCCGGGGGTCAAGCTCCTACGAGCAGTACTTC.

This chain connects TRBV18 to TRBJ2-7; D call uncertain. Germline V lookup: CDR1 KGHSH, CDR2 LQKENI. The CDR3 is 13 residues long. V shed 4 bases and J shed 0 bases, with 7 bases lying between them. The CDR3 DNA reads TGTGCCAGCTCACTACGAGCCTCCTACGAGCAGTACTTC. Translated, it gives CASSLRASYEQYF.

The rearrangement joins TRBV6-5 to TRBJ2-7, with TRBD1 as a possible D gene (5 bases). This CDR3 region has 15 residues. The V and J ends lost 2 bases and 3 bases respectively, with 14 bases between them. Germline lookup yields CDR1 MNHEY and CDR2 SVGAGI. For the CDR3, the DNA is TGTGCCAGCAGTTACGAATCAGGGTGGATCTACGAGCAGTACTTC. It yields the protein CASSYESGWIYEQYF.

V usage is TRBV18 and J usage is TRBJ2-7; 9 nucleotides line up with TRBD1. The CDR3 contains 13 residues. Germline V gene lookup returns CDR1 KGHSH and CDR2 LQKENI. Germline trimming cut 3 bases from V and 5 bases from J; bases unmatched to any gene: 2. The CDR3 loop is CASSPRDRDEQYF. CDR3 sequence (DNA): TGTGCCAGCTCACCCCGGGACAGGGACGAGCAGTACTTC.

J is TRBJ2-2 and V is TRBV28; perhaps TRBD2 as D (6 bases). The CDR3 extends over 21 amino acids. Germline-derived CDR1 and CDR2 are MDHEN and SYDVKM. The V gene lost 3 bases and the J gene lost 5 bases, with 31 bases spanning the gap. CDR3 coding DNA: TGTGCCAGCAGTTTTGGTTTTGTTGTGTCGGCGGGATGCCAGCCAACCGGGGAGCTGTTTTTT. Its translation: CASSFGFVVSAGCQPTGELFF. Combining the CDR3 with reference TRBV28 and TRBJ2-2 gives the whole variable domain DVKVTQSSRYLVKRTGEKVFLECVQDMDHENMFWYRQDPGLGLRLIYFSYDVKMKEKGDIPEGYSVSREKKERFSLILESASTNQTSMYLCASSFGFVVSAGCQPTGELFFGEGSRLTVL.

The V and J genes are TRBV27 and TRBJ1-1; 9 bases line up with TRBD1. Trimming cost V 4 bases and J 2 bases; bases outside gene matches: 2. The CDR3 spans 14 residues. The germline CDR1 and CDR2 sequences are MNHEY and SMNVEV (reference sequence). The CDR3 region has the DNA TGTGCCAGCAGTTCGGGACAGGGCAACACTGAAGCTTTCTTT. This codes for CASSSGQGNTEAFF.

The V gene is TRBV3-1 (or the pseudogene TRBV3-2), the J gene TRBJ1-3; D is uncertain. The CDR3 runs 13 residues. Trimming removed 4 bases at V and 4 bases at J, with 8 bases between. CDR1 and CDR2 from the germline V gene are LGHDT and YNNKEL (reference sequence). The CDR3 is CASSRGPGNTIYF. The CDR3 DNA reads TGTGCCAGCAGCCGAGGGCCCGGAAACACCATATATTTT.

This chain links TRBV3-1 (or the pseudogene TRBV3-2) with TRBJ1-6; TRBD1 might be the D (6 bases). Deletions cut 6 bases from V and 4 bases from J, with 19 bases between. The germline V gene has CDR1 LGHDT and CDR2 YNNKEL (reference sequence). The length of the CDR3 is 17 residues. CDR3 region: CASRVTDRNIYNSPLHF. CDR3 DNA sequence: TGTGCCAGCAGAGTCACGGACAGAAATATTTATAATTCACCCCTCCACTTT.

This chain links TRBV5-1 with TRBJ1-5; possibly TRBD1 for D (5 bases). The length of the CDR3 is 16 residues. Germline CDR1 is SGHRS and CDR2 is YFSETQ. The ends were cut back, 0 bases at V and 1 base at J, with 11 bases in the middle. Here the CDR3 reads CASSLGSGESNQPQHF. The DNA for the CDR3 is TGCGCCAGCAGCTTGGGTTCGGGGGAGAGCAATCAGCCCCAGCATTTT. The whole variable domain, filled in from reference TRBV5-1 and TRBJ1-5, reads KAGVTQTPRYLIKTRGQQVTLSCSPISGHRSVSWYQQTPGQGLQFLFEYFSETQRNKGNFPGRFSGRQFSNSRSEMNVSTLELGDSALYLCASSLGSGESNQPQHFGDGTRLSIL.

The V and J genes are TRBV7-3 and TRBJ1-1; no reliable D call. V was trimmed by 5 bases and J by 3 bases, leaving 10 bases between them. CDR1 is SGHTA, CDR2 FQGTGA, per germline. This CDR3 region has 13 residues. The CDR3 protein is CASSPGSDTEAFF. DNA for the CDR3: TGTGCCAGCAGCCCAGGTAGTGACACTGAAGCTTTCTTT.

The chain couples TRBV7-9 to TRBJ1-3, with TRBD1 matching 7 bases. Germline V gene data show CDR1 as SEHNR and CDR2 as FQNEAQ (reference sequence). The CDR3 length is 14 residues. V trimming: 5 bases; J trimming: 2 bases; junction bases outside the gene matches: 3. The DNA of the CDR3 is TGTGCCAGCAGCCGAACAGGGGCTGGAAACACCATATATTTT. Residues: CASSRTGAGNTIYF.

The chain is built from TRBV4-3 and TRBJ1-2; 8 nucleotides align to TRBD1. The CDR3 runs 16 residues. The V segment lost 1 base and the J segment 0 bases; nucleotides outside the gene matches: 4. Germline V gives CDR1 LGHNA, CDR2 YSLEER. DNA of the CDR3: TGCGCCAGCAGCCAAGGGGGGGGACAGGCTAACTATGGCTACACCTTC. This translates into CASSQGGGQANYGYTF.

This clone has a single count. DNA of the CDR3: TGTGCCAGCAGCCTACACCCGAGCGGGGGACTCCTTTTGGAAGAGCAGTACTTC. Translating gives CASSLHPSGGLLLEEQYF. This chain uses TRBV11-2 with TRBJ2-7; 8 bases are a match to TRBD2. This CDR3 contains 18 residues. Trimming cost V 5 bases and J 7 bases; bases outside gene matches: 22. Germline CDR1 reads SGHAT; CDR2 reads FQNNGV.

The sample holds one count of this clone. The chain carries TRBV7-2 and TRBJ2-5; 7 nucleotides align to TRBD2. Germline V lookup: CDR1 SGHTA, CDR2 FQGNSA. The CDR3 loop spans 13 amino acids. J was trimmed by 4 bases and V by 4 bases; bases with no gene match: 3. As DNA, the CDR3 is TGTGCCAGCAGCTCCTCTAGCGGAGAGACCCAGTACTTC. Its translation is CASSSSSGETQYF.

The chain has TRBV19 and TRBJ1-1, with D possibly TRBD1 on 5 matching bases. Germline assignment: CDR1 LNHDA and CDR2 SQIVND (reference sequence). The V end lost 8 bases, the J end lost 7 bases, and 11 bases lay between the germline ends. The CDR3 is made up of 11 amino acids. This chain's CDR3 is CASRTKGEAFF. The CDR3 DNA reads as TGTGCCAGTCGGACAAAAGGTGAAGCTTTCTTT.

The chain has TRBV14 and TRBJ1-3; D not certain. The CDR3 is made up of 16 amino acids. Per germline, CDR1 SGHDN and CDR2 FVKESK. Deletions cut 4 bases from V and 0 bases from J, with 13 bases between. CDR3 in DNA: TGTGCCAGCAGCCTCCGTGGAGGGATCTCTGGAAACACCATATATTTT. Protein sequence: CASSLRGGISGNTIYF.

This clone turned up a few times. The chain links TRBV14 to TRBJ1-1; D is unclear. The germline V gene encodes CDR1 SGHDN and CDR2 FVKESK. This CDR3 region has 12 residues. Trimming removed 4 bases from V and 10 bases from J, with 13 bases in between. The CDR3 nucleotides read TGTGCCAGCAGCCTCTCACCCAACGGAGCTTTCTTT. Its protein product is CASSLSPNGAFF.

The chain has TRBV21-1 and TRBJ2-7; the table names TRBD2, a call not compared with the DNA. TRBV21-1 is a documented pseudogene. The CDR3 contains 15 residues. In DNA form, the CDR3 reads TGTGCCAGCAGCAAAGAGCTAGCGGGAACCTACGAGCAGTACTTC. It specifies CASSKELAGTYEQYF.

The rearrangement joins TRBV3-1 (or the pseudogene TRBV3-2) to TRBJ1-2, with a weak D call TRBD1 (6 bases). CDR3 length: 17 residues. Germline lookup yields CDR1 LGHDT and CDR2 YNNKEL (reference sequence). Trimming removed 2 bases at V and 5 bases at J, with 21 bases between. The CDR3 protein is CASSQLRGGRTSYGYTF. The CDR3 DNA follows: TGTGCCAGCAGCCAATTAAGGGGGGGGCGAACGAGTTATGGCTACACCTTC.

The chain couples TRBV28 to TRBJ1-6, with D possibly being TRBD1 (5 bases). V was trimmed by 6 bases and J by 5 bases, leaving 14 bases between them. CDR3 length: 15 residues. The germline V gene encodes CDR1 MDHEN and CDR2 SYDVKM. CDR3 region: CASSSGSGDNSPLHF. The CDR3 DNA is TGTGCCAGCAGCTCCGGTTCGGGGGATAATTCACCCCTCCACTTT.